This is a list of T cell receptor beta chains from one sample in a study of cytotoxic CD8 clonotypes in ibrutinib-treated CLL. TCRdb keeps only in-frame clones here, not all; method: immunoSEQ multiplex PCR. This sample has 35,000 to 40,000 clones, with around 70% found just once. This sample comprised PBMCs, obtained at disease progression, from a patient treated with ibrutinib. These receptors were obtained from a human donor with chronic lymphocytic leukemia. CDR3s include the opening cysteine and the closing phenylalanine or tryptophan. D genes are given only for firm matches. Clone size appears in some rows only: once, few, many, or a class for an expanded clone.

d_call j_call v_call clone_size cdr3_aa cdr3_nt
. TRBJ1-5 TRBV7-9 few CASSPSGDNQPQHF TGTGCCAGCAGCCCGTCGGGTGACAATCAGCCCCAGCATTTT
TRBD1 TRBJ2-7 TRBV28 . CASTLAGTAYEQYF TGTGCCAGCACCTTAGCCGGGACAGCCTACGAGCAGTACTTC
. TRBJ1-2 TRBV14 . CASSRGLMNYGYTF TGTGCCAGCAGCCGGGGACTGATGAACTATGGCTACACCTTC
TRBD2 TRBJ2-1 TRBV27 . CASSLTHSGSYYNEQFF TGTGCCAGCAGTCTAACCCATAGCGGGAGTTACTACAATGAGCAGTTCTTC
. TRBJ2-2 TRBV7-3 . CASSPGGLAANTGELFF TGTGCCAGCAGCCCAGGGGGTTTAGCGGCGAACACCGGGGAGCTGTTTTTT
TRBD2 TRBJ2-7 TRBV9 . CASSVAAGGGAYEQYF TGTGCCAGCAGCGTAGCGGCCGGCGGGGGGGCCTACGAGCAGTACTTC
. TRBJ2-7 TRBV2 . CASKVSDYEQYF TGTGCCAGCAAAGTGTCAGACTACGAGCAGTACTTC
TRBD2 TRBJ2-7 TRBV10-2 . CASREGGKYEQYF TGCGCCAGCAGGGAGGGAGGGAAATACGAGCAGTACTTC
. TRBJ1-1 TRBV2 . CASSRDTTEAFF TGTGCCAGCAGCCGGGACACCACTGAAGCTTTCTTT
. TRBJ2-3 TRBV7-6 . CASSQTVASTDTQYF TGTGCCAGCAGCCAGACAGTAGCTAGCACAGATACGCAGTATTTT
TRBD2 TRBJ2-7 TRBV4-1 . CASSLLAGASYEQYF TGCGCCAGCAGCCTCCTAGCGGGGGCCTCCTACGAGCAGTACTTC
. TRBJ1-2 TRBV5-4 once CASSLPGSEGYTF TGTGCCAGCAGCCTACCAGGGTCTGAGGGCTACACCTTC
. TRBJ2-3 TRBV6-5 . CASARGSDTDTQYF TGTGCCAGCGCCCGGGGGAGTGACACAGATACGCAGTATTTT
. TRBJ1-4 TRBV4-1 few CASSQGHSNEKLFF TGCGCCAGCAGCCAAGGACATTCTAATGAAAAACTGTTTTTT
. TRBJ2-2 TRBV6-5 once CASSPGDPRGLFF TGTGCCAGCAGTCCCGGGGACCCCAGGGGGCTGTTTTTT
TRBD1 TRBJ2-6 TRBV6-7 . CASSYLTLTGLTGANVLTF TGTGCCAGCAGTTACTTGACGCTGACAGGGCTAACTGGGGCCAACGTCCTGACTTTC
. TRBJ1-3 TRBV4-1 . CASSPGLRENTIYF TGCGCCAGCAGCCCAGGGCTGCGGGAAAACACCATATATTTT
. TRBJ1-1 TRBV7-3 . CASRETVNTEAFF TGTGCCAGCAGAGAGACCGTGAACACTGAAGCTTTCTTT
. TRBJ2-7 TRBV1 . CTSSPDPPQREGRYEQYF TGCACCAGCAGCCCAGACCCCCCTCAGCGGGAGGGTCGGTACGAGCAGTACTTC
. TRBJ2-3 TRBV5-1 . CASRVERNTDTQYF TGCGCCAGCAGGGTTGAGCGGAACACAGATACGCAGTATTTT
TRBD2 TRBJ2-5 TRBV9 . CASSVAPSGGETQYF TGTGCCAGCAGCGTAGCTCCTAGCGGGGGGGAGACCCAGTACTTC
TRBD2 TRBJ2-7 TRBV6-5 . CASSSHAGGLSYEQYF TGTGCCAGCAGTTCCCACGCGGGGGGGCTATCCTACGAGCAGTACTTC
. TRBJ2-5 TRBV28 few CASSPERERETQYF TGTGCCAGCAGCCCGGAACGGGAGAGAGAGACCCAGTACTTC
TRBD1 TRBJ2-7 TRBV29-1 . CSVVRDREHEQYF TGCAGCGTTGTAAGGGACAGGGAGCACGAGCAGTACTTC
TRBD1 TRBJ1-1 TRBV6-1 few CASNRQGLTEAFF TGTGCCAGCAACCGACAGGGTTTGACTGAAGCTTTCTTT
. TRBJ1-4 TRBV25-1 once CASSDGRGFEKLFF TGTGCCAGCAGTGACGGCAGGGGCTTTGAAAAACTGTTTTTT
. TRBJ2-5 TRBV5-5 . CASSTSQETQYF TGTGCCAGCAGCACCAGCCAAGAGACCCAGTACTTC
. TRBJ2-7 TRBV6-6 . CVTRAGYEQYF TGCGTTACGCGGGCTGGCTACGAGCAGTACTTC
. TRBJ1-1 TRBV6-1 . CASIAQIDGWGGAFF TGTGCCTCAATCGCCCAAATTGACGGCTGGGGGGGAGCTTTCTTT
. TRBJ2-7 TRBV5-8 . CASSLYRLEQYF TGTGCCAGCAGCTTGTATCGGCTCGAGCAGTACTTC
. TRBJ1-1 TRBV5-8 . CASSLVLSKPMNTEAFF TGTGCCAGCAGCTTGGTGCTCTCTAAGCCCATGAACACTGAAGCTTTCTTT
TRBD1 TRBJ2-7 TRBV10-3 few CAISGLRDRVGYEQYF TGTGCCATCAGCGGACTCCGGGACAGGGTCGGGTACGAGCAGTACTTC
. TRBJ2-5 TRBV2 . CASSERSGKETQYF TGTGCCAGCAGTGAACGGTCAGGGAAGGAGACCCAGTACTTC
. TRBJ1-2 TRBV2 . CASSSVQGGGFYGYTF TGTGCCAGCAGTTCCGTACAGGGAGGAGGCTTCTATGGCTACACCTTC
. TRBJ1-2 TRBV6-5 . CASSWSQGNYGYTF TGTGCCAGCAGTTGGTCGCAGGGAAACTATGGCTACACCTTC
. TRBJ1-5 TRBV28 few CASSSLGGGSSNQPQHF TGTGCCAGCAGTTCCCTCGGAGGGGGATCTAGCAATCAGCCCCAGCATTTT
. TRBJ1-2 TRBV1 few CTSSQKGLYGYTF TGCACCAGCAGCCAGAAGGGACTCTATGGCTACACCTTC
. TRBJ2-7 TRBV28 . CASSSFIMDGQSSYEQYF TGTGCCAGCAGTTCCTTCATAATGGACGGTCAAAGCTCCTACGAGCAGTACTTC